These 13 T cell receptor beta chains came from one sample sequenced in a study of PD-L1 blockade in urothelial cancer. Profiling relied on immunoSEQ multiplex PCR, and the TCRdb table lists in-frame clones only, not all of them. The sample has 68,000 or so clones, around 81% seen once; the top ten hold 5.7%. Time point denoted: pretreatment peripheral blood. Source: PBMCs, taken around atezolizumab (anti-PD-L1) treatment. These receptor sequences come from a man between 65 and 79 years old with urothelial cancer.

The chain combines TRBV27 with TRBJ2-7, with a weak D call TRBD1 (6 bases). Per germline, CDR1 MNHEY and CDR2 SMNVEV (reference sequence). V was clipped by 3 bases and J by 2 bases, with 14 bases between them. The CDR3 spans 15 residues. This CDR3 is CASSFNREITYEQYF. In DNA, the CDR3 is TGTGCCAGCAGTTTCAACAGGGAGATAACCTACGAGCAGTACTTC.

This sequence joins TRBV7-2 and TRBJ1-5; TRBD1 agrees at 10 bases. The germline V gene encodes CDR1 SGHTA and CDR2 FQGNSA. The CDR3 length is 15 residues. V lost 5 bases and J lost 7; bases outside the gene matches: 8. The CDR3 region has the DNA TGTGCCAGCAGCCCATCCGGGACAGGGGCCCAGCCCCAGCATTTT. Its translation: CASSPSGTGAQPQHF.

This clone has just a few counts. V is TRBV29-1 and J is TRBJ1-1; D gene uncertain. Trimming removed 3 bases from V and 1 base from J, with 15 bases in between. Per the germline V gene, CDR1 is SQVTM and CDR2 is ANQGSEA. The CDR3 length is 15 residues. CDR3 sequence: CSVEVRGGRNTEAFF. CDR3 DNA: TGCAGCGTTGAGGTGCGGGGAGGAAGGAACACTGAAGCTTTCTTT.

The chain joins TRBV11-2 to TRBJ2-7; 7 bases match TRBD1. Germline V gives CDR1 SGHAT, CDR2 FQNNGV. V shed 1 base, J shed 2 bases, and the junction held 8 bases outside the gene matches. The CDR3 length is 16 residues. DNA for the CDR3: TGTGCCAGCAGCTTAGGCTCCGGGACAGAAGCCTACGAGCAGTACTTC. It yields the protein CASSLGSGTEAYEQYF.

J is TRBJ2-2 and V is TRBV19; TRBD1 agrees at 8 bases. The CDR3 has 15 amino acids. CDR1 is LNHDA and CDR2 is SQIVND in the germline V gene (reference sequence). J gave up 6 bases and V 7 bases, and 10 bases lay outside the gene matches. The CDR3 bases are TGTGCCAGTACCATCCGGACAGGGATGCCCGGGGAGCTGTTTTTT. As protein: CASTIRTGMPGELFF.

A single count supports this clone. This CDR3 is CASSKDRGGNTIYF. The CDR3, as DNA: TGTGCCAGCAGCAAGGACAGGGGTGGAAACACCATATATTTT. The J gene is TRBJ1-3, the V gene TRBV7-9, with 9 bases that match TRBD1. Germline CDR1 reads SEHNR; CDR2 reads FQNEAQ (reference sequence). With V trimmed by 5 bases and J by 3 bases, 2 bases remained unmatched. This CDR3 is built from 14 residues.

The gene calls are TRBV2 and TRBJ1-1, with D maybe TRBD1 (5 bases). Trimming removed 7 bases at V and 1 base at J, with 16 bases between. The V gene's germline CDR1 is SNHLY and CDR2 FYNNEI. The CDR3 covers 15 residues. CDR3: CASIRRGGANTEAFF. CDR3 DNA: TGTGCCAGCATCCGCCGGGGAGGGGCGAACACTGAAGCTTTCTTT.

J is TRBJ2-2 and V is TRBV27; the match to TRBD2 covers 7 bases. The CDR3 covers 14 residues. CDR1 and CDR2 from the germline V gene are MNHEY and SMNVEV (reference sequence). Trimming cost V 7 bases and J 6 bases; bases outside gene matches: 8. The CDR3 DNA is TGTGCCAGCAACCCCTGGGAGGGCTCCGGGGAGCTGTTTTTT. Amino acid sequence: CASNPWEGSGELFF.

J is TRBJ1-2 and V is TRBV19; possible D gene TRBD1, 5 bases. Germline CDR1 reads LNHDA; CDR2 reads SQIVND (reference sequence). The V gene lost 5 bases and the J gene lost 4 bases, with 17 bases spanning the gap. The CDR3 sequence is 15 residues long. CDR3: CASSVPGEGGYGYTF. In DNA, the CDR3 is TGTGCCAGTAGTGTCCCGGGGGAGGGTGGCTATGGCTACACCTTC.

CDR3 in amino acids: CASSLAPGQGPNEQFF. The CDR3 bases are TGTGCCAGCAGCTTAGCGCCGGGACAGGGTCCCAATGAGCAGTTCTTC. The rearrangement joins TRBV7-9 to TRBJ2-1; 9 bases are shared with TRBD1. This CDR3 region has 16 residues. Germline V lookup: CDR1 SEHNR, CDR2 FQNEAQ (reference sequence). J gave up 6 bases and V 0 bases, and 6 bases lay outside the gene matches.

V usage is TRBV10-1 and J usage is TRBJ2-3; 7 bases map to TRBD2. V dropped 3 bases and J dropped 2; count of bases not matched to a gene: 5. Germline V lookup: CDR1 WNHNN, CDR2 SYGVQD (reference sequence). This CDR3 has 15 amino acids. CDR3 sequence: CASSDSSGPTDTQYF. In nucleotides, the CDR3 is TGCGCCAGCAGTGATTCTAGCGGACCCACAGATACGCAGTATTTT.

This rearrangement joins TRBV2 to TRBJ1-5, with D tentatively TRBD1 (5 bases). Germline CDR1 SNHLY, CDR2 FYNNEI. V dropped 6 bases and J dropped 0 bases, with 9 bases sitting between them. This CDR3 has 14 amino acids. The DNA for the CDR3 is TGTGCCAGCAGAACAGGAACTAGCAATCAGCCCCAGCATTTT. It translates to CASRTGTSNQPQHF. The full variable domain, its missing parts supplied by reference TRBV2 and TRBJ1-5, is EPEVTQTPSHQVTQMGQEVILRCVPISNHLYFYWYRQILGQKVEFLVSFYNNEISEKSEIFDDQFSVERPDGSNFTLKIRSTKLEDSAMYFCASRTGTSNQPQHFGDGTRLSIL.

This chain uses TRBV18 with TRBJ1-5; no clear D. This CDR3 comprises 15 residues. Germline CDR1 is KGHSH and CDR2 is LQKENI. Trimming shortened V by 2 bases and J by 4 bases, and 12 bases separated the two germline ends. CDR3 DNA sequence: TGTGCCAGCTCACCAGGAACAGAATCTAATCAGCCCCAGCATTTT. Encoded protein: CASSPGTESNQPQHF.